This is a list of T cell receptor beta chains from one sample in a study of cytomegalovirus exposure and HLA in healthy donors. Clones were read by immunoSEQ multiplex PCR, and TCRdb kept only the in-frame ones, dropping some. The data show about 160,000 clones, approximately 80% seen once. Material: PBMCs. These receptors all come from a man aged 50 to 59 in good health and CMV-seropositive. Each CDR3 is given with its conserved first and last residue. A D gene is named only where the DNA matches it firmly. Part of the rows lack a size; the others show once, few, many or a class for expanded clones.

d_call,j_call,v_call,clone_size,cdr3_length,cdr3_aa,cdr3_nt
TRBD1,TRBJ1-6,TRBV7-8,NA,15,CASSRGTGEVAPLHF,TGTGCCAGCAGCCGAGGGACAGGGGAAGTTGCACCCCTCCACTTT
TRBD1,TRBJ2-7,TRBV11-2,NA,15,CASSSRQGAIYEQYF,TGTGCCAGCAGCTCCCGACAGGGGGCTATATACGAGCAGTACTTC
TRBD2,TRBJ2-3,TRBV4-1,NA,16,CASSAPTSGGADTQYF,TGCGCCAGCAGCGCCCCGACTAGCGGGGGGGCAGATACGCAGTATTTT
NA,TRBJ2-5,TRBV5-6,NA,14,CASSLGTVLETQYF,TGTGCCAGCAGCTTGGGGACAGTCCTAGAGACCCAGTACTTC
TRBD2,TRBJ2-2,TRBV18,once,16,CASSPGLAGYTGELFF,TGTGCCAGCTCACCGGGGCTAGCGGGTTACACCGGGGAGCTGTTTTTT
TRBD1,TRBJ1-4,TRBV4-3,NA,14,CASSPGTGGEKLFF,TGCGCCAGCAGCCCCGGGACAGGGGGGGAAAAACTGTTTTTT
NA,TRBJ1-2,TRBV5-1,NA,14,CASSPGDTNYGYTF,TGCGCCAGCAGCCCCGGGGACACCAACTATGGCTACACCTTC
TRBD2,TRBJ2-4,TRBV27,NA,17,CASSFHSSGGSQNIQYF,TGTGCCAGCAGCTTCCACTCTAGCGGGGGGAGTCAAAACATTCAGTACTTC
NA,TRBJ2-3,TRBV7-8,NA,14,CASSLGGRADTQYF,TGTGCCAGCAGCTTAGGGGGGCGTGCAGATACGCAGTATTTT
TRBD2,TRBJ2-1,TRBV7-3,NA,15,CASSLRRGGDNEQFF,TGTGCCAGCAGCTTAAGGCGGGGGGGGGACAATGAGCAGTTCTTC
TRBD2,TRBJ2-5,TRBV5-1,NA,16,CASSSLLAGQQETQYF,TGCGCCAGCAGCTCTTTACTAGCGGGGCAACAAGAGACCCAGTACTTC
TRBD2,TRBJ2-7,TRBV28,NA,14,CASRSGALGYEQYF,TGTGCCAGCAGAAGCGGGGCACTGGGCTACGAGCAGTACTTC
NA,TRBJ1-5,TRBV19,NA,13,CASTRGAYQPQHF,TGTGCCAGTACCCGGGGAGCCTATCAGCCCCAGCATTTT
TRBD2,TRBJ2-1,TRBV4-3,once,15,CASSQEGLAGNEQFF,TGCGCCAGCAGCCAAGAAGGACTAGCGGGGAATGAGCAGTTCTTC
TRBD1,TRBJ2-1,TRBV6-1,NA,17,CASSGRAGTGIDNEQFF,TGTGCCAGCAGTGGAAGGGCCGGGACAGGGATCGACAATGAGCAGTTCTTC
TRBD2,TRBJ2-2,TRBV4-3,NA,19,CASSQDLRWPSGNTGELFF,TGCGCCAGCAGCCAAGATCTACGGTGGCCTAGCGGGAACACCGGGGAGCTGTTTTTT
TRBD1,TRBJ1-2,TRBV6-1,NA,14,CASSRGRDGSGYTF,TGTGCCAGCAGTAGGGGGCGCGATGGTTCTGGCTACACCTTC
NA,TRBJ2-1,TRBV5-1,NA,17,CASSLSGPGTHRNEQFF,TGCGCCAGCAGCTTGTCGGGTCCTGGGACTCACCGCAATGAGCAGTTCTTC
NA,TRBJ1-1,TRBV27,NA,14,CASSLRGGISEAFF,TGTGCCAGCAGTTTAAGGGGGGGAATAAGTGAAGCTTTCTTT
NA,TRBJ2-5,TRBV4-1,NA,17,CASGKTLGGRGKETQYF,TGCGCCAGCGGCAAAACCCTCGGGGGCAGGGGGAAGGAGACCCAGTACTTC
NA,TRBJ1-2,TRBV6-1,NA,18,CASSETRPTASLDYGYTF,TGTGCCAGCAGTGAGACCCGACCGACAGCCAGTTTAGACTATGGCTACACCTTC
NA,TRBJ1-1,TRBV5-1,NA,13,CASSLVTGAEAFF,TGCGCCAGCAGCTTGGTTACAGGCGCTGAAGCTTTCTTT
TRBD1,TRBJ2-7,TRBV28,NA,15,CASNGPGQGSYEQYF,TGTGCCAGCAATGGCCCGGGACAGGGGTCCTACGAGCAGTACTTC
TRBD1,TRBJ1-3,TRBV5-4,once,17,CASSSGPDRGFGNTIYF,TGTGCCAGCAGCTCCGGCCCGGACAGGGGGTTTGGAAACACCATATATTTT
NA,TRBJ2-5,TRBV6-6,NA,16,CASSPWTGRGKETQYF,TGTGCCAGCAGCCCCTGGACAGGGAGGGGGAAGGAGACCCAGTACTTC
NA,TRBJ1-5,TRBV19,NA,14,CASSIPSGVQPQHF,TGTGCCAGTAGTATACCCTCGGGAGTTCAGCCCCAGCATTTT
TRBD2,TRBJ2-1,TRBV19,NA,19,CASSMRGWTSGGGRGEQFF,TGTGCCAGTAGTATGAGGGGCTGGACTAGCGGGGGGGGACGCGGTGAGCAGTTCTTC
NA,TRBJ1-5,TRBV4-1,NA,15,CASSQGAGGDQPQHF,TGCGCCAGCAGCCAAGGCGCTGGAGGGGATCAGCCCCAGCATTTT
TRBD1,TRBJ2-1,TRBV6-4,NA,14,CASSPGTGANEQFF,TGTGCCAGCAGTCCCGGGACAGGGGCCAATGAGCAGTTCTTC
NA,TRBJ1-6,TRBV30,NA,15,CAWSGGGSYNSPLHF,TGTGCCTGGAGTGGGGGGGGCTCCTATAATTCACCCCTCCACTTT
TRBD1,TRBJ2-2,TRBV6-5,NA,16,CASSYPEGADTGELFF,TGTGCCAGCAGTTACCCTGAGGGGGCGGACACCGGGGAGCTGTTTTTT
NA,TRBJ1-1,TRBV7-9,NA,14,CASSLGIANTEAFF,TGTGCCAGCAGCTTAGGAATAGCAAACACTGAAGCTTTCTTT
TRBD2,TRBJ2-4,TRBV4-3,NA,20,CASSQGEGLAGTLAKNIQYF,TGCGCCAGCAGCCAAGGGGAGGGACTAGCGGGAACCTTAGCCAAAAACATTCAGTACTTC
NA,TRBJ2-7,TRBV9,NA,13,CASSVAVGLGQYF,TGTGCCAGCAGCGTAGCGGTTGGGCTTGGGCAGTACTTC
NA,TRBJ1-2,TRBV21-1,NA,15,CASSKTPTENYGYTF,TGTGCCAGCAGCAAAACCCCCACCGAGAACTATGGCTACACCTTC
TRBD1,TRBJ1-1,TRBV6-5,NA,15,CASSYSGTGYTEAFF,TGTGCCAGCAGTTACTCCGGGACAGGCTACACTGAAGCTTTCTTT
TRBD1,TRBJ2-7,TRBV2,NA,16,CASSEPEAGQGYEQYF,TGTGCCAGCAGTGAACCCGAGGCGGGACAGGGCTACGAGCAGTACTTC
TRBD1,TRBJ1-6,TRBV14,NA,19,CASSPGLSGTGVYNSPLHF,TGTGCCAGCAGCCCTGGACTTTCCGGGACAGGCGTTTATAATTCACCCCTCCACTTT
NA,TRBJ1-5,TRBV4-3,NA,14,CASSQDFGDQPQHF,TGCGCCAGCAGCCAAGATTTCGGGGATCAGCCCCAGCATTTT
NA,TRBJ2-2,TRBV19,NA,15,CASSIDRGNTGELFF,TGTGCCAGTAGTATAGACAGGGGGAACACCGGGGAGCTGTTTTTT
NA,TRBJ1-5,TRBV6-1,once,12,CASRDTHQPQHF,TGTGCCAGCAGGGACACCCATCAGCCCCAGCATTTT
NA,TRBJ2-1,TRBV5-4,NA,16,CASSSASWEGGIEQFF,TGTGCCAGCAGCTCGGCCTCCTGGGAGGGGGGCATTGAGCAGTTCTTC
TRBD1,TRBJ1-2,TRBV4-2,few,15,CASSQDRTGYYGYTF,TGTGCCAGCAGCCAAGATAGGACAGGGTACTATGGCTACACCTTC
NA,TRBJ1-2,TRBV7-9,once,14,CASSLSGGGYGYTF,TGTGCCAGCAGCTTAAGCGGGGGGGGCTATGGCTACACCTTC
NA,TRBJ1-1,TRBV6-1,NA,12,CASSERNTEAFF,TGTGCCAGCAGTGAACGGAACACTGAAGCTTTCTTT